This record concerns one TCR beta chain sequence. Its antigen is unknown. Each donor gave one heparinised blood draw averaging around 120 mL. The data are from a study of beta chain features in type 1 diabetes. The V segment lost 8 bases and the J segment 7 bases; nucleotides outside the gene matches: 5. The CDR3 is made up of 13 amino acids. From germline, CDR1 is MNHEY and CDR2 SVGAGI. The whole isolated RNA underwent reverse transcription, so sequencing captured expressed TCRB transcripts. TCRdb's table, derived via immunoSEQ multiplex PCR, lists solely in-frame clones and lacks some. The sample includes 300,000 or so clones, roughly 13% of them seen just once. Overall study findings and caveats: TCRB CDR3s from Type 1 diabetes patients were moderately but significantly shorter in all four CD4+ subsets.

The receptor was derived from a man aged 25 to 40 with type 1 diabetes. This chain joins TRBV6-5 and TRBJ2-1; TRBD1 aligns across 10 bases. Sequencing input: naive CD4+ T cells from blood. Here the CDR3 DNA reads TGTGCCAGCCAATGGGGACAGGGGAATGAGCAGTTCTTC. As protein: CASQWGQGNEQFF.